Each of the 2 T cell receptor beta chains below was sequenced from the same sample in a study of shared clonotypes between healthy human individuals. Only CD45RO-negative cells positively selected for CCR7 counted as naive CD8 cells, so terminally differentiated effector memory CD45RA+ cells were excluded. TCRdb's table, derived via immunoSEQ multiplex PCR, lists solely in-frame clones and lacks some. The data contain some 2 million clones, about 95% of them seen just once; the ten biggest clones take up roughly 1%. The specimen was naive CD8+ T cells sorted from blood. All receptors derive from a man aged 18 to 35 in good health.

The chain employs TRBV11-2 and TRBJ2-7; D remains unclear. CDR1 and CDR2 (germline): SGHAT, FQNNGV. This CDR3 comprises 14 residues. Trimming left V 5 bases short and J 6 bases short, with 17 bases between. CDR3 sequence: CASSNSGLLGEQYF. In DNA form, the CDR3 reads TGTGCCAGCAGCAATAGTGGCCTCTTAGGCGAGCAGTACTTC. Complete variable domain (other parts from reference TRBV11-2 and TRBJ2-7): EAGVAQSPRYKIIEKRQSVAFWCNPISGHATLYWYQQILGQGPKLLIQFQNNGVVDDSQLPKDRFSAERLKGVDSTLKIQPAKLEDSAVYLCASSNSGLLGEQYFGPGTRLTVT.

This chain links TRBV18 with TRBJ2-5; weak D call: TRBD2 (5 bases). Per germline, CDR1 KGHSH and CDR2 LQKENI. The CDR3 totals 13 residues. V lost 2 bases and J 5 bases, leaving 9 bases between the germline ends. CDR3 protein: CASSPGGWETQYF. The CDR3 nucleotides are TGTGCCAGCTCACCAGGAGGTTGGGAGACCCAGTACTTC.